The 2 T cell receptor beta chains given below trace back to one sample, sequenced in a study of T cell repertoires in ileal Crohn's disease. Documented time point: inflamed ileum from the surgical specimen. Only in-frame clones appear in the TCRdb table, and some are missing; sequencing was by immunoSEQ multiplex PCR. The data show around 15,000 clones, roughly four fifths seen once. The sequencing input was ileal tissue. The origin of the receptors is an adult with Crohn's disease.

In this sample, this clone turned up once. V gene TRBV11-2 combines with J gene TRBJ1-6; TRBD1 might be the D (5 bases). Looked up from germline, CDR1 is SGHAT and CDR2 is FQNNGV. The germline V and J ends were trimmed by 0 bases and 9 bases, with 9 bases remaining between them. The CDR3 runs 14 residues. The CDR3 nucleotides are TGTGCCAGCAGCTTAGATCCAAGGGGTTCACCCCTCCACTTT. As protein: CASSLDPRGSPLHF.

This clone was observed once. The chain couples TRBV6-6 to TRBJ2-7; TRBD1 might be the D (6 bases). Germline values: CDR1 MNHNY, CDR2 SVGAGI (reference sequence). The CDR3 totals 13 residues. V lost 6 bases, J lost 4 bases, and 13 bases lay in between. DNA of the CDR3: TGTGCCAGCAGAACCCAGGGGATTTACGAGCAGTACTTC. Amino acid sequence: CASRTQGIYEQYF.